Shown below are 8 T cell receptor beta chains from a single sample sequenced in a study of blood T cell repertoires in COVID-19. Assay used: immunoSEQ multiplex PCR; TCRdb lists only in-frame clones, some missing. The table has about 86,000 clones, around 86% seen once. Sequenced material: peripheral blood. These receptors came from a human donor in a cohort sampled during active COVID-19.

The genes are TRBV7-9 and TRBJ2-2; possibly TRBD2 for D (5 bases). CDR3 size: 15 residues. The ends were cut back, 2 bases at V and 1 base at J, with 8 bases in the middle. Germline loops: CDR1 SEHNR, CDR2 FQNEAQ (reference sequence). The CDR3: CASSLLGRNTGELFF. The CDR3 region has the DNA TGTGCCAGCAGCTTATTGGGGAGGAACACCGGGGAGCTGTTTTTT.

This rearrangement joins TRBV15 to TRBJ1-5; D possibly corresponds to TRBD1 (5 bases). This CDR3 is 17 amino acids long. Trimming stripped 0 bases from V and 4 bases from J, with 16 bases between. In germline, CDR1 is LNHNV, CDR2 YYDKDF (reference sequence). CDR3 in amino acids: CATSRDTGEYLNQPQHF. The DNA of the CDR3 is TGTGCCACCAGCAGAGATACAGGCGAATACTTAAATCAGCCCCAGCATTTT.

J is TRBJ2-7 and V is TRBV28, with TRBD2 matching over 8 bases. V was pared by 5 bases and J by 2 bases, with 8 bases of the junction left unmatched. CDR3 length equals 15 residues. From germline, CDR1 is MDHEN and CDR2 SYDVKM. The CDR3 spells CASSTISGNPYEQYF. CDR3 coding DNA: TGTGCCAGCAGTACTATTAGCGGGAACCCCTACGAGCAGTACTTC.

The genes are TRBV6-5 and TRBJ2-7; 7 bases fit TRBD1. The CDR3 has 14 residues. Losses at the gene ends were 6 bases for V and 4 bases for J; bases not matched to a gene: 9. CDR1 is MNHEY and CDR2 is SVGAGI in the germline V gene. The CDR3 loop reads CASSLNRGRYEQYF. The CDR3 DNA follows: TGTGCCAGCAGCCTAAACAGGGGAAGATACGAGCAGTACTTC.

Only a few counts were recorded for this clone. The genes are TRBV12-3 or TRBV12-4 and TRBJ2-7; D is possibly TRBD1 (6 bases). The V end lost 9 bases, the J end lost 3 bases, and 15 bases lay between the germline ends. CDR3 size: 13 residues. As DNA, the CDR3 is TGTGCCAGACAAGGGCCGACAGGCTACGAGCAGTACTTC. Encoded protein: CARQGPTGYEQYF.

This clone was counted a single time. The CDR3 here is CASRSGTESFEQYF. The CDR3 bases are TGTGCCAGTAGATCCGGGACAGAAAGCTTCGAGCAGTACTTC. The V gene is TRBV19, the J gene TRBJ2-7, with 7 bases aligning to TRBD1. Germline CDR1 LNHDA, CDR2 SQIVND (reference sequence). J lost 6 bases, V lost 6 bases, and 11 bases had no gene match. The CDR3 is 14 amino acids.

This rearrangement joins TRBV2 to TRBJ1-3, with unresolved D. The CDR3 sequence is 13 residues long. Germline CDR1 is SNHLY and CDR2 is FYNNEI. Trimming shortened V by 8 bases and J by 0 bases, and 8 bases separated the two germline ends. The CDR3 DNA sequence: TGTGCCAGCTGTAGAGACTCTGGAAACACCATATATTTT. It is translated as CASCRDSGNTIYF.

CDR3 coding DNA: TGTGCCAGCAGCCAAATGGGGGGGGCGACTGGGGCCAACGTCCTGACTTTC. Its translation: CASSQMGGATGANVLTF. This sequence joins TRBV3-1 (or the pseudogene TRBV3-2) and TRBJ2-6, with D tentatively TRBD2 (7 bases). Germline values: CDR1 LGHDT, CDR2 YNNKEL (reference sequence). The V end lost 2 bases, the J end lost 2 bases, and 13 bases lay between the germline ends. The CDR3 length is 17 residues.